The source of this T cell receptor (beta chain) is a study of blood T cell repertoires in COVID-19. Germline CDR1 reads SGDLS; CDR2 reads YYNGEE. The CDR3 extends over 17 amino acids. The J segment lost 1 base and the V segment lost 2 bases, leaving 8 bases of the junction unmatched. Repertoires were generated with immunoSEQ multiplex PCR, while TCRdb's copy carries only in-frame clones and drops some. Of 150,000 to 200,000 clones in the sample, 82% were seen once. The receptor was isolated from a woman between 65 and 79 years old with acute or convalescent COVID-19. Material: peripheral blood. The V and J genes are TRBV9 and TRBJ2-3; TRBD2 matches 9 bases. In nucleotides, the CDR3 is TGTGCCAGCAGCGTGACCTTGGCGGGGGGGGGCACAGATACGCAGTATTTT. Amino acid sequence: CASSVTLAGGGTDTQYF.